This T cell receptor beta chain was retrieved from a study of chemoradiotherapy in HPV16-positive cancers. The V and J ends lost 5 bases and 8 bases respectively, with 21 bases between them. The length of the CDR3 is 15 residues. Germline V gene sequence: CDR1 LNHDA, CDR2 SQIVND (reference sequence). Here immunoSEQ multiplex PCR was the method, and the copy in TCRdb shows in-frame clones only, minus some. The sample holds under 6,000 clones, over 70% seen once. The study, taken as a whole, reports: Candidate HPV-specific clones and E7-related TCR motifs grew in tumor during treatment. Functional assays defining HPV-specific T cells used only a couple of HPV16-positive patients. In HPV16-positive patients, HPV-responsive T-cell expansion tracked better recurrence-free survival.

As concerns this clone: No antigen is known for it.

The chain joins TRBV19 to TRBJ1-2; D gene unclear. The sequencing here drew on tumor tissue, taken from a patient who underwent chemoradiotherapy. The sequence was obtained from a human donor with HPV-associated anogenital cancer. The CDR3 coding sequence is TGTGCCAGTAGTTCCTTGAACATTTTGTTAGAGGGCTACACCTTC. It codes for CASSSLNILLEGYTF.